This passage covers 32 T cell receptor beta chains from one sample sequenced in a study of cytomegalovirus exposure and HLA in healthy donors. The repertoire was sequenced with immunoSEQ multiplex PCR; TCRdb's copy has only in-frame clones and lacks some. Among more than 70,000 clones listed, 90% to 97% were seen once. The material sequenced was PBMCs. The receptors were sampled from a man between 18 and 35 years old in good health and CMV-seropositive.

The rearrangement links TRBV12-5 to TRBJ2-2, with TRBD1 identical over 9 bases. V was clipped by 1 base and J by 6 bases; unmatched bases: 0. The CDR3 length is 14 residues. CDR1 LGHNT and CDR2 FRNRAP come from the germline V gene. CDR3 sequence reads: CASGLGTGAGELFF. CDR3 DNA sequence: TGTGCTAGTGGTTTGGGGACAGGGGCCGGGGAGCTGTTTTTT.

V gene TRBV4-2 combines with J gene TRBJ1-2; 11 nucleotides line up with TRBD1. The germline V gene encodes CDR1 LGHNA and CDR2 YNFKEQ. Trimming took 2 bases from V and 8 from J; bases not matched to a gene: 13. The length of the CDR3 is 17 residues. CDR3 residues: CASSQNHRDRGSGGYTF. CDR3 sequence (DNA): TGTGCCAGCAGCCAAAATCATCGGGACAGGGGGTCGGGGGGCTACACCTTC.

The rearrangement links TRBV2 to TRBJ1-1; D uncertain. Germline V gene sequence: CDR1 SNHLY, CDR2 FYNNEI. Trimming shortened V by 8 bases and J by 3 bases, and 16 bases separated the two germline ends. The CDR3 contains 14 residues. The CDR3 bases are TGTGCCAGCGGGGAGGACGGGTGGGACACTGAAGCTTTCTTT. Translated, it gives CASGEDGWDTEAFF.

This clone was observed a single time. The V call is TRBV2, the J call TRBJ1-3; D unresolved. Looked up from germline, CDR1 is SNHLY and CDR2 is FYNNEI. CDR3 length equals 13 residues. Trimming left V 2 bases short and J 4 bases short, with 6 bases between. CDR3 loop: CASSEFLGNTIYF. DNA for the CDR3: TGTGCCAGCAGTGAATTTTTAGGAAACACCATATATTTT.

This clone was observed once. The chain uses TRBV15 and TRBJ1-4; 8 nucleotides line up with TRBD1. The CDR3 length is 14 residues. Trimming at V came to 1 base and at J to 10 bases, leaving 5 bases not matched to a gene. Germline loops: CDR1 LNHNV, CDR2 YYDKDF (reference sequence). CDR3: CATSRVDRGGKLFF. The CDR3 DNA sequence: TGTGCCACCAGCAGAGTAGACAGGGGCGGAAAACTGTTTTTT. Using reference TRBV15 and TRBJ1-4 for the parts outside the CDR3, the full variable domain is DAMVIQNPRYQVTQFGKPVTLSCSQTLNHNVMYWYQQKSSQAPKLLFHYYDKDFNNEADTPDNFQSRRPNTSFCFLDIRSPGLGDTAMYLCATSRVDRGGKLFFGSGTQLSVL.

The chain combines TRBV6-1 with TRBJ2-3; 7 positions match TRBD1. The CDR3 is made up of 15 amino acids. The V gene end was trimmed by 2 bases and the J gene end by 7 bases; junction bases not matched to a gene: 9. Germline CDR1 MNHNS, CDR2 SASEGT. This CDR3 reads CASSEQGELVNTQYF. CDR3 in DNA: TGTGCCAGCAGTGAACAGGGGGAACTCGTTAATACGCAGTATTTT.

The rearrangement joins TRBV18 to TRBJ1-1; a possible D gene is TRBD1 (6 bases). The CDR3 extends over 17 amino acids. Between the trimmed V and J ends, which lost 1 base and 4 bases, there was a span of 19 bases. CDR1 KGHSH and CDR2 LQKENI come from the germline V gene. The CDR3 is CASSPRPQGSSGTEAFF. CDR3 DNA: TGTGCCAGCTCACCACGTCCTCAGGGGAGTTCAGGCACTGAAGCTTTCTTT.

This chain uses TRBV7-9 with TRBJ1-1; D is unresolved. With 5 bases removed from V and 5 bases from J, the gap between germline ends came to 12 bases. CDR3 length: 13 amino acids. Germline lookup yields CDR1 SEHNR and CDR2 FQNEAQ (reference sequence). CDR3 bases: TGTGCCAGCAGCCTCTCCCTCGGGACTGAAGCTTTCTTT. Amino acid sequence: CASSLSLGTEAFF. Full variable domain (outside the CDR3, taken from reference TRBV7-9 and TRBJ1-1): DTGVSQNPRHKITKRGQNVTFRCDPISEHNRLYWYRQTLGQGPEFLTYFQNEAQLEKSRLLSDRFSAERPKGSFSTLEIQRTEQGDSAMYLCASSLSLGTEAFFGQGTRLTVV.

The chain links TRBV4-1 to TRBJ2-1; D gene ambiguous. V lost 5 bases, J lost 4 bases, and 3 bases lay in between. In germline, CDR1 is MGHRA, CDR2 YSYEKL. The CDR3 sequence is 11 residues long. CDR3 in amino acids: CASSTYNEQFF. CDR3 nucleotides: TGCGCCAGCAGCACTTACAATGAGCAGTTCTTC.

V usage is TRBV5-4 and J usage is TRBJ1-1; maybe TRBD1 (6 bases). Germline CDR1 is SGHNT and CDR2 is YYREEE (reference sequence). V dropped 3 bases and J dropped 1 base, with 13 bases sitting between them. The CDR3 is made up of 15 amino acids. The CDR3, as DNA: TGTGCCAGCAGCTGGGGGGGGCGGCAGAACACTGAAGCTTTCTTT. It translates to CASSWGGRQNTEAFF.

The rearrangement links TRBV2 to TRBJ1-1; 10 bases match TRBD1. Germline V gene lookup returns CDR1 SNHLY and CDR2 FYNNEI. Trimming cost V 5 bases and J 3 bases; bases outside gene matches: 15. CDR3 size: 18 residues. In nucleotides, the CDR3 is TGTGCCAGCAGTAGAGCACCGGGACAGGGGACCCCAGACACTGAAGCTTTCTTT. It specifies CASSRAPGQGTPDTEAFF. Full variable domain (outside the CDR3, taken from reference TRBV2 and TRBJ1-1): EPEVTQTPSHQVTQMGQEVILRCVPISNHLYFYWYRQILGQKVEFLVSFYNNEISEKSEIFDDQFSVERPDGSNFTLKIRSTKLEDSAMYFCASSRAPGQGTPDTEAFFGQGTRLTVV.

V usage is TRBV2 and J usage is TRBJ2-7; a possible D gene is TRBD2 (5 bases). CDR1 SNHLY and CDR2 FYNNEI come from the germline V gene. V was cut by 7 bases and J by 5 bases, with 12 bases left in between. The CDR3 sequence is 12 residues long. The DNA for the CDR3 is TGTGCCAGCACCGGAGGAGTCAACGAGCAGTACTTC. Protein sequence: CASTGGVNEQYF.

The genes are TRBV29-1 and TRBJ2-3, with 9 bases aligning to TRBD2. Germline V gives CDR1 SQVTM, CDR2 ANQGSEA. V dropped 5 bases and J dropped 5; count of bases not matched to a gene: 5. The CDR3 covers 13 residues. CDR3 sequence: CSVTREGRDTQYF. The CDR3 region has the DNA TGCAGCGTTACGCGGGAGGGAAGAGATACGCAGTATTTT.

V and J are TRBV6-4 and TRBJ2-3; 8 bases fit TRBD2. This CDR3 has 15 residues. CDR1 and CDR2 from the germline V gene are MRHNA and SNTAGT. V was pared by 6 bases and J by 3 bases, with 8 bases of the junction left unmatched. The CDR3 DNA reads as TGTGCCAGCAGACTCAGCGGGAGTAGGACAGATACGCAGTATTTT. It translates to CASRLSGSRTDTQYF.

V usage is TRBV2 and J usage is TRBJ1-2; D unresolved. CDR1 SNHLY and CDR2 FYNNEI come from the germline V gene. With 5 bases removed from V and 4 bases from J, the gap between germline ends came to 14 bases. The CDR3 loop spans 14 amino acids. CDR3 sequence: CASSSRPSSYGYTF. CDR3 nucleotide sequence: TGTGCCAGCAGTTCCCGACCTAGTTCCTATGGCTACACCTTC.

This chain's CDR3 is CASSPRGTSYEQYF. The CDR3 DNA reads as TGCGCCAGCAGCCCCAGGGGGACCTCCTACGAGCAGTACTTC. The genes are TRBV5-1 and TRBJ2-7, with 7 bases fitting TRBD1. Germline trimming cut 4 bases from V and 0 bases from J; bases unmatched to any gene: 4. The CDR3 is made up of 14 amino acids. The V gene's germline CDR1 is SGHRS and CDR2 YFSETQ.

The gene calls are TRBV29-1 and TRBJ1-2, with 11 bases aligning to TRBD1. V gave up 1 base and J gave up 0 bases; unmatched junction bases: 7. The germline V gene encodes CDR1 SQVTM and CDR2 ANQGSEA. The length of the CDR3 is 17 residues. The CDR3 here is CSVEARDRGIANYGYTF. The DNA for the CDR3 is TGCAGCGTTGAAGCGCGGGACAGGGGGATAGCTAACTATGGCTACACCTTC.

This clone was found once. The genes are TRBV5-1 and TRBJ2-3; 10 nucleotides match TRBD2. The CDR3 loop spans 19 amino acids. Germline V gives CDR1 SGHRS, CDR2 YFSETQ. The trim removed 0 bases at V and 0 bases at J, leaving 10 bases unmatched. DNA for the CDR3: TGCGCCAGCAGCTTGGCCCTAGCGGGAGTAGCCCAGAGCACAGATACGCAGTATTTT. Its translation: CASSLALAGVAQSTDTQYF. Combining the CDR3 with reference TRBV5-1 and TRBJ2-3 gives the whole variable domain KAGVTQTPRYLIKTRGQQVTLSCSPISGHRSVSWYQQTPGQGLQFLFEYFSETQRNKGNFPGRFSGRQFSNSRSEMNVSTLELGDSALYLCASSLALAGVAQSTDTQYFGPGTRLTVL.

The J gene is TRBJ2-7, the V gene TRBV5-1, with 8 bases that match TRBD1. V was clipped by 4 bases and J by 7 bases; unmatched bases: 7. The CDR3 covers 13 residues. Germline-derived CDR1 and CDR2 are SGHRS and YFSETQ. The DNA for the CDR3 is TGCGCCAGCAGCGAGGACAGGGCGGGTGAGCAGTACTTC. This encodes CASSEDRAGEQYF.

The chain couples TRBV5-1 to TRBJ2-6; TRBD1 aligns across 8 bases. V gave up 4 bases and J gave up 4 bases; unmatched junction bases: 7. Germline V lookup: CDR1 SGHRS, CDR2 YFSETQ. The CDR3 spans 16 residues. The CDR3 DNA sequence: TGCGCCAGCAGCGTGACAGGGGCCGCGGGGGCCAACGTCCTGACTTTC. Translated: CASSVTGAAGANVLTF.

This chain connects TRBV7-2 to TRBJ2-7; D is undetermined. CDR3 length equals 17 residues. V gave up 5 bases and J gave up 0 bases, with 20 bases separating them. Germline CDR1 SGHTA, CDR2 FQGNSA. The CDR3 loop reads CASSQAARHRSSYEQYF. The DNA of the CDR3 is TGTGCCAGCAGCCAAGCTGCCAGGCACCGAAGCTCCTACGAGCAGTACTTC.

The chain is built from TRBV6-6 and TRBJ2-7; 12 bases are a match to TRBD2. Germline V CDR1 and CDR2: MNHNY, SVGAGI (reference sequence). The CDR3 loop spans 14 amino acids. Trimming removed 6 bases from V and 3 bases from J; junction bases left unmatched: 3. This CDR3 is CASRGLAGLYEQYF. DNA for the CDR3: TGTGCCAGCAGGGGACTAGCGGGCCTCTACGAGCAGTACTTC.

The genes are TRBV14 and TRBJ2-5, with D perhaps matching TRBD1 (6 bases). Germline assignment: CDR1 SGHDN and CDR2 FVKESK. Trimming removed 4 bases from V and 1 base from J, with 13 bases in between. The CDR3 sequence is 15 residues long. As DNA, the CDR3 is TGTGCCAGCAGCCCCCTGGACAGACTCCAAGAGACCCAGTACTTC. Protein: CASSPLDRLQETQYF.

V is TRBV5-4 and J is TRBJ2-7, with a tentative D call TRBD2 (5 bases). The V and J ends lost 3 bases and 5 bases respectively, with 12 bases between them. Germline assignment: CDR1 SGHNT and CDR2 YYREEE (reference sequence). This CDR3 contains 13 residues. DNA for the CDR3: TGTGCCAGCAGCTCCATTCTCGGGGACGAGCAGTACTTC. It is translated as CASSSILGDEQYF. Based on the CDR3 plus reference TRBV5-4 and TRBJ2-7, the full variable domain is ETGVTQSPTHLIKTRGQQVTLRCSSQSGHNTVSWYQQALGQGPQFIFQYYREEENGRGNFPPRFSGLQFPNYSSELNVNALELDDSALYLCASSSILGDEQYFGPGTRLTVT.

The CDR3 region has the DNA TGTGCCAGCAGAGGGTTCGACAGGGGCGGCGAGACCCAGTACTTC. Translating gives CASRGFDRGGETQYF. The rearrangement joins TRBV2 to TRBJ2-5; the match to TRBD1 covers 8 bases. The length of the CDR3 is 15 residues. Trimming took 6 bases from V and 5 from J; bases not matched to a gene: 11. Germline CDR1 SNHLY, CDR2 FYNNEI.

The V and J genes are TRBV5-5 and TRBJ1-2; 9 positions agree with TRBD1. CDR3 length: 15 amino acids. The V segment lost 4 bases and the J segment 4 bases; nucleotides outside the gene matches: 8. Germline V gene lookup returns CDR1 SGHKS and CDR2 YYEKEE (reference sequence). The CDR3 loop reads CASSVDRGTVYGYTF. CDR3 sequence (DNA): TGTGCCAGCAGCGTGGACAGGGGAACAGTCTATGGCTACACCTTC.

This clone was picked up a small number of times. This rearrangement joins TRBV9 to TRBJ2-7, with a weak D call TRBD2 (6 bases). Germline lookup yields CDR1 SGDLS and CDR2 YYNGEE. The CDR3 sequence is 15 residues long. Trimming shortened V by 3 bases and J by 7 bases, and 20 bases separated the two germline ends. This CDR3 is CASSAGTEPSWEQYF. Here the CDR3 DNA reads TGTGCCAGCAGCGCGGGGACTGAACCCTCTTGGGAGCAGTACTTC.

The chain uses TRBV5-1 and TRBJ2-1, with D possibly matching TRBD1 (6 bases). The CDR3 has 15 amino acids. CDR1 is SGHRS and CDR2 is YFSETQ in the germline V gene. Trimming removed 4 bases from V and 8 bases from J, with 19 bases in between. The CDR3 DNA is TGCGCCAGCAGCCAGGTTCAGGGGATAGGGTATGAGCAGTTCTTC. It encodes CASSQVQGIGYEQFF.

This clone was seen a single time. V usage is TRBV29-1 and J usage is TRBJ2-5; D may be TRBD1 (5 bases). The germline gives CDR1 SQVTM, CDR2 ANQGSEA. V lost 4 bases and J lost 5, with 11 bases in between. This CDR3 comprises 12 residues. This chain's CDR3 is CSVVRVDETQYF. The CDR3 nucleotides read TGCAGCGTTGTCAGGGTCGACGAGACCCAGTACTTC.

CDR3 loop: CASSFSGRSDTQYF. The CDR3 region has the DNA TGCGCCAGCAGCTTTAGCGGGAGAAGCGATACGCAGTATTTT. The rearrangement uses TRBV5-1 and TRBJ2-3; 9 bases map to TRBD2. CDR3 length: 14 amino acids. Germline assignment: CDR1 SGHRS and CDR2 YFSETQ. After removal of 2 bases from V and 6 bases from J, the junction contained 4 bases not matched to a gene.

CDR3 amino acids: CASRRQNYYEKLFF. CDR3 bases: TGCGCCAGCCGAAGACAGAATTATTATGAAAAACTGTTTTTT. The chain combines TRBV5-1 with TRBJ1-4; D possibly corresponds to TRBD1 (5 bases). Per germline, CDR1 SGHRS and CDR2 YFSETQ. Deletions cut 7 bases from V and 6 bases from J, with 16 bases between. The CDR3 covers 14 residues.

V is TRBV9 and J is TRBJ2-7; possibly TRBD1 for D (6 bases). The V end lost 1 base, the J end lost 6 bases, and 14 bases lay between the germline ends. There are 14 residues in the CDR3. In germline, CDR1 is SGDLS, CDR2 YYNGEE. CDR3 region: CASSVKYVGGEQYF. The CDR3 DNA reads as TGTGCCAGCAGCGTAAAGTACGTAGGGGGCGAGCAGTACTTC.